Listed below are T cell receptor beta chains from one sample, sequenced in a study of T cells in Graves' hyperthyroidism and ophthalmopathy. TCRdb re-analysed the multiplex PCR reads in MiXCR, keeping a single row per CDR3 protein. The repertoire has 450,000 to 500,000 distinct CDR3 sequences, 22% of them found once; the top ten carry roughly 49%. The sequenced sample was blood. The receptors stem from a woman between 65 and 79 years old with Graves' ophthalmopathy. Both conserved end residues are trimmed from each CDR3.

cdr3_aa cdr3_length v_call
ASSVSGVGGELF 12 TRBV9
ASKVGTWSNQPQH 13 TRBV6-1
ASSLEGGPQH 10 TRBV7-9
AISVPGSVEQY 11 TRBV10-3
ASSLGGRGPLH 11 TRBV28
ASSPDTFGTEAF 12 TRBV27
ASSLGFANNEQF 12 TRBV5-1
ASSEISIRGTGFREKLF 17 TRBV6-1
ASGSGQHYGYT 11 TRBV12-5
ASSRHTGDMNEQF 13 TRBV9
ASGSGSAYEQY 11 TRBV6-2/TRBV6-3
ASSVGTSGIDEQY 13 TRBV5-1
ASSSRDRGRGEQF 13 TRBV7-3
ASSPGSGRNPYNEQF 15 TRBV13
SAPDRPNTGELF 12 TRBV29-1
AGSLATGRETQY 12 TRBV7-9
ASSPAQGAGVTEAF 14 TRBV5-1
SARRTGPSDGYT 12 TRBV20-1
ASRHGTGSDHEQY 13 TRBV12-3/TRBV12-4
ASSRTSGSITRSSYNEQF 18 TRBV6-1
ASSGGWGNEKLF 12 TRBV2
ASSSSTGGYSGNTIY 15 TRBV5-1
SARAGGERGYT 11 TRBV20-1
ASSQGRGQGKEY 12 TRBV3-1
ASGNSYYEQY 10 TRBV12-3/TRBV12-4
ASLRDRVHEQF 11 TRBV6-1
ASKERSYNEKLF 12 TRBV19
AIRRTEETDTQY 12 TRBV10-3
SAPRREGPGIQY 12 TRBV20-1
ASSLAKF 7 TRBV7-9
AISETAMNTEAF 12 TRBV10-3
ASRRDQISDTQY 12 TRBV2
ASAWTFHQETQY 12 TRBV7-6
ASSYYDGANEQY 12 TRBV28
ASSFLGLASETQY 13 TRBV27
ASSLVAANTEAF 12 TRBV7-9
ASQAGEEQF 9 TRBV2
ASSDQNNEKLF 11 TRBV10-1
AWGVAGGTDTQY 12 TRBV30
ASSGLAGTYNEQF 13 TRBV7-2
ASSTSGTSLETRY 13 TRBV19
ASSFSSRGAGYT 12 TRBV27
SARGWTSEKPQH 12 TRBV20-1
ASSLAYSNQPQH 12 TRBV12-3/TRBV12-4
ATRRDLSSYNEQF 13 TRBV19
ASINAPDRGGSEAF 14 TRBV27
ASSSERDTEAF 11 TRBV6-1
ASSPTPAGSSKGANYGYT 18 TRBV7-8
ASSLWAGAGNTIY 13 TRBV7-2
ASSAGPSSGELF 12 TRBV6-1